The source of this T cell receptor beta chain is a study of T cells in Graves' hyperthyroidism and ophthalmopathy. The CDR3 has 14 amino acids. CDR1 and CDR2 (germline): MDHEN, SYDVKM. Amplification of TCR beta CDR3 regions was performed using RNA transcripts as template. An initial round of RT-PCR targeting the TCR CDR3 relied on the HTBI primer set. TCRdb re-called the multiplex PCR reads with MiXCR, one entry per CDR3 protein. The data contain about 350,000 distinct CDR3 sequences, approximately 15% of them singletons. If no ophthalmopathy progression occurred within 18 months, Graves' hyperthyroidism was stable. Based on clinical symptoms, serum thyroxine and TRAb, thyroid ultrasound and orbital computed tomography, diagnoses were reached. This clonotype showed up many times. An end of the junction does not agree with germline; a read error may underlie this.

The rearrangement uses TRBV28 and TRBJ2-7, with 13 nucleotides matching TRBD2. Sequencing used blood. This clonotype originated in a woman aged 30 to 39 with Graves' hyperthyroidism. In nucleotides, the CDR3 is TGTGCCAGCAGTCTTCAACAGGGACTAGCGGGATCGCACTTC. Amino acid sequence: CASSLQQGLAGSHF.